This TCR beta chain was obtained from a study of Ad26.COV2.S vaccination and SARS-CoV-2 variants. Study-wide context: Administration of Ad26.COV2.S was intramuscular, either once or twice 56 days apart. Study results and limitations: Substantial breadth was reportedly displayed by spike-specific CD8+ and CD4+ T cell responses after vaccination.

The ends lost 2 bases at V and 5 bases at J; junction bases unmatched: 2. The germline V gene encodes CDR1 MNHNS and CDR2 SASEGT. The CDR3 has 14 amino acids. Treatment denoted: some 20 received Ad26.COV2.S at low or high dose, single or two shots; five or six received placebo; per-sample allocation not given. The investigators took samples on day 63 after the first vaccine or placebo injection. TCRdb keeps only in-frame clones here, not all; method: immunoSEQ multiplex PCR. The data hold over 400,000 clones, with about 90% observed a single time. A note on this clone: Its specificity is not known.

The clonotype comes from a person aged 18-60 years who received the Ad26.COV2.S COVID-19 vaccine or a placebo. The chain combines TRBV6-1 with TRBJ1-5, with TRBD1 matching 8 bases. The material was peripheral blood, obtained in a trial of Ad26.COV2.S vaccine versus placebo. The DNA for the CDR3 is TGTGCCAGCAGTGAACGACAGGGGTATCAGCCCCAGCATTTT. Its translation: CASSERQGYQPQHF.